One T cell receptor (beta chain) is described in this entry. CD45RO-negative cells were positively selected for CCR7, leaving out terminally differentiated effector memory CD45RA+ cells. This record comes from a study of shared clonotypes between healthy human individuals. The CDR3 has 15 amino acids. The germline gives CDR1 LNHDA, CDR2 SQIVND (reference sequence). The ends lost 5 bases at V and 6 bases at J; junction bases unmatched: 12. Researchers ran the assay at a deep level. Authors' data handling: ImmunoSEQ output held junction-only sequences without quality scores, so filtering differed. Sequencing used immunoSEQ multiplex PCR; TCRdb keeps in-frame clones, though not all of them. The DNA was the basis for D and trimming; V, J and clone size are from that table. The sample lists hundreds of thousands of clones; approximately 96% were seen once.

Source material: naive CD8+ T cells sorted from blood. The genes are TRBV19 and TRBJ1-1; 7 bases are a match to TRBD1. The TCR originated in a woman under 40 in good health. The CDR3 protein is CASSLPPGGTAEAFF. The CDR3 DNA sequence: TGTGCCAGTAGTCTCCCCCCAGGGGGTACGGCTGAAGCTTTCTTT.